This T cell receptor beta chain was recorded in a study of CD8 T cells in Susac syndrome. Reverse transcription of roughly 0.45 to 1 ug RNA used random hexamers. TCRdb processed the immunoSEQ multiplex PCR reads anew with MiXCR; each CDR3 protein has one entry. The repertoire holds around 77,000 distinct CDR3 sequences, with roughly 95% as singletons. V was cut by 6 bases and J by 2 bases, with 15 bases left in between. This CDR3 has 14 residues. CDR1 SQVTM and CDR2 ANQGSEA come from the germline V gene. The V call is TRBV29-1, the J call TRBJ2-3; maybe TRBD1 (5 bases). The clonotype comes from a human donor with multiple sclerosis. The sample comprised CD4+ T cells from PBMCs. The DNA for the CDR3 is TGCAGCGTAACGTGGCAGGGAAACACAGATACGCAGTATTTT. Translated, it gives CSVTWQGNTDTQYF.